Listed here are 21 T cell receptor beta chains from one sample, sequenced in a study of cytomegalovirus exposure and HLA in healthy donors (dated by TCRdb to the late 2010s). Library method: the immunoSEQ multiplex PCR assay. For the multiplex PCR, a mixture combining 60 forward primers for TCR Vbeta segments and 13 reverse primers for TCR Jbeta segments was used. TCRdb holds this immuneACCESS table with in-frame rearrangements only. Some clones are missing; in checked studies, unresolved V genes explain under half, and the rest has no known cause. The sample table holds some 120,000 clones, of which roughly 80% were seen once. The leading ten clones occupy about 6% of the sample. Material for sequencing was PBMCs. These receptor sequences come from a woman between 40 and 50 years old in good health and CMV-seronegative.

CDR3: CASNTRTPLLSLALHF. The CDR3 coding sequence is TGTGCCAGCAACACGAGGACACCGCTCCTTAGTTTGGCCCTCCACTTT. The chain carries TRBV6-4 and TRBJ1-6; TRBD1 is a possible D gene (5 bases). CDR1 MRHNA and CDR2 SNTAGT come from the germline V gene. This CDR3 contains 16 residues. Trimming removed 7 bases at V and 14 bases at J, with 27 bases between.

This rearrangement joins TRBV4-3 to TRBJ1-2; TRBD1 matches at 7 bases. With 3 bases clipped from V and 5 bases from J, the junction kept 9 bases outside the gene matches. The CDR3 length is 15 residues. Germline lookup yields CDR1 LGHNA and CDR2 YSLEER. CDR3 in amino acids: CASSQSPTGSYGYTF. The CDR3 bases are TGCGCCAGCAGCCAGTCCCCGACAGGGAGTTATGGCTACACCTTC.

V is TRBV6-1 and J is TRBJ2-2; 7 bases line up with TRBD1. This CDR3 spans 15 amino acids. The V segment lost 5 bases and the J segment 5 bases; nucleotides outside the gene matches: 8. Germline CDR1 reads MNHNS; CDR2 reads SASEGT. Written as DNA, the CDR3 is TGTGCCAGCAGTCCAACGACACAGGGGACCGGGGAGCTGTTTTTT. It is translated as CASSPTTQGTGELFF.

As for this clone: One end of the junction is discordant with germline, which a read error may explain. The chain is built from TRBV10-3 and TRBJ2-6; perhaps TRBD1 as D (6 bases). The germline CDR1 and CDR2 sequences are ENHRY and SYGVKD. This CDR3 is built from 17 residues. This chain's CDR3 is CAISDSIMGAGANGLTF. CDR3 bases: TGTGCCATCAGTGACTCCATTATGGGGGCCGGGGCCAACGGCCTGACTTTC.

The chain links TRBV29-1 to TRBJ2-1; 8 nucleotides agree with TRBD2. V trimming: 6 bases; J trimming: 8 bases; junction bases outside the gene matches: 15. The CDR3 sequence is 15 residues long. Germline V lookup: CDR1 SQVTM, CDR2 ANQGSEA. In DNA form, the CDR3 reads TGCAGCGTCGGGGGGCTAGCGGGCCGTCAGTATGAGCAGTTCTTC. Translation: CSVGGLAGRQYEQFF.

Points on this clone: One end of the junction does not line up with germline, which may come from a read error. The chain couples TRBV7-9 to TRBJ1-5, with D perhaps TRBD1 (5 bases). Looked up from germline, CDR1 is SEHNR and CDR2 is FQNEAQ (reference sequence). The CDR3 runs 13 residues. The CDR3 DNA follows: TGTTCCAGCAGCTCAGGGTCTTTACAGCCCCAGCATTTT. Residues: CSSSSGSLQPQHF.

This chain uses TRBV7-9 with TRBJ1-1, with D possibly matching TRBD1 (5 bases). Germline V gene lookup returns CDR1 SEHNR and CDR2 FQNEAQ (reference sequence). This CDR3 has 16 residues. Trimming left V 5 bases short and J 1 base short, with 17 bases between. The CDR3 is CASSPISRETNTEAFF. The DNA of the CDR3 is TGTGCCAGCAGCCCCATTAGCAGGGAAACGAACACTGAAGCTTTCTTT. The full variable domain, rest sourced from reference TRBV7-9 and TRBJ1-1, is DTGVSQNPRHKITKRGQNVTFRCDPISEHNRLYWYRQTLGQGPEFLTYFQNEAQLEKSRLLSDRFSAERPKGSFSTLEIQRTEQGDSAMYLCASSPISRETNTEAFFGQGTRLTVV.

This chain links TRBV29-1 with TRBJ1-1, with D possibly being TRBD1 (5 bases). V dropped 0 bases and J dropped 0 bases, with 11 bases sitting between them. CDR1 SQVTM and CDR2 ANQGSEA come from the germline V gene. There are 15 residues in the CDR3. The CDR3 spells CSVEDGGGMNTEAFF. Here the CDR3 DNA reads TGCAGCGTTGAAGATGGGGGGGGTATGAACACTGAAGCTTTCTTT.

This clone was seen a handful of times. The chain couples TRBV6-1 to TRBJ2-7; 8 nucleotides agree with TRBD2. Germline CDR1 reads MNHNS; CDR2 reads SASEGT. The CDR3 has 15 residues. V shed 2 bases and J 5 bases; nucleotides not matched to a gene: 8. The DNA of the CDR3 is TGTGCCAGCAGTGAACGGGCGGGAGGCTTAGACGAGCAGTACTTC. It codes for CASSERAGGLDEQYF.

The chain employs TRBV7-9 and TRBJ2-5, with 7 nucleotides matching TRBD2. V lost 5 bases, J lost 7 bases, and 10 bases stayed unmatched. From germline, CDR1 is SEHNR and CDR2 FQNEAQ (reference sequence). The CDR3 has 14 amino acids. The CDR3 here is CASSGRGEEGTQYF. In DNA form, the CDR3 reads TGTGCCAGCAGCGGCCGGGGGGAAGAGGGGACCCAGTACTTC.

The chain uses TRBV5-1 and TRBJ2-7, with 13 bases lining up with TRBD2. Germline V gene lookup returns CDR1 SGHRS and CDR2 YFSETQ. J gave up 7 bases and V 3 bases, and 1 base lay outside the gene matches. The CDR3 has 13 residues. The CDR3: CASSSTSGREQYF. The CDR3 region has the DNA TGCGCCAGCAGCTCGACTAGCGGGAGGGAGCAGTACTTC.

The chain carries TRBV11-2 and TRBJ2-5, with a possible D match to TRBD1 (6 bases). The V gene's germline CDR1 is SGHAT and CDR2 FQNNGV. The CDR3 consists of 14 residues. V lost 1 base and J 5 bases, leaving 11 bases between the germline ends. Here the CDR3 DNA reads TGTGCCAGCAGCTTAGCAGGGGCGGTGGAGACCCAGTACTTC. Translating it yields CASSLAGAVETQYF.

This clone was detected a few times. The chain links TRBV6-5 to TRBJ1-4; no clear D gene. The germline CDR1 and CDR2 sequences are MNHEY and SVGAGI. The CDR3 has 15 residues. The germline V and J ends were trimmed by 0 bases and 6 bases, with 11 bases remaining between them. Here the CDR3 DNA reads TGTGCCAGCAGTTACTCGGGCAGGCTGGATGAAAAACTGTTTTTT. Translation: CASSYSGRLDEKLFF.

The chain is built from TRBV5-1 and TRBJ1-1; D unresolved. Per germline, CDR1 SGHRS and CDR2 YFSETQ. V was cut by 1 base and J by 0 bases, with 10 bases left in between. There are 15 residues in the CDR3. As DNA, the CDR3 is TGCGCCAGCAGCTTGTCCGCGCTGTTGAACACTGAAGCTTTCTTT. This codes for CASSLSALLNTEAFF. The full variable domain, rest sourced from reference TRBV5-1 and TRBJ1-1, is KAGVTQTPRYLIKTRGQQVTLSCSPISGHRSVSWYQQTPGQGLQFLFEYFSETQRNKGNFPGRFSGRQFSNSRSEMNVSTLELGDSALYLCASSLSALLNTEAFFGQGTRLTVV.

V usage is TRBV5-6 and J usage is TRBJ1-4; D is undetermined. This CDR3 spans 15 amino acids. Trimming shortened V by 5 bases and J by 0 bases, and 11 bases separated the two germline ends. Germline CDR1 and CDR2: SGHDT and YYEEEE. This chain's CDR3 is CASSRRPATNEKLFF. The CDR3 region has the DNA TGTGCCAGCAGTCGGCGGCCAGCAACTAATGAAAAACTGTTTTTT. Complete variable domain (other parts from reference TRBV5-6 and TRBJ1-4): DAGVTQSPTHLIKTRGQQVTLRCSPKSGHDTVSWYQQALGQGPQFIFQYYEEEERQRGNFPDRFSGHQFPNYSSELNVNALLLGDSALYLCASSRRPATNEKLFFGSGTQLSVL.

This clone was seen once. The chain recombines TRBV7-2 with TRBJ1-3, with 10 bases fitting TRBD1. The CDR3 is made up of 15 amino acids. Germline V gene lookup returns CDR1 SGHTA and CDR2 FQGNSA. J gave up 4 bases and V 4 bases, and 4 bases lay outside the gene matches. Here the CDR3 DNA reads TGTGCCAGCAGCTCGGGGACAGGGGACGGAAACACCATATATTTT. Protein product: CASSSGTGDGNTIYF.

The rearrangement uses TRBV10-3 and TRBJ1-1, with D possibly being TRBD1 (5 bases). Germline values: CDR1 ENHRY, CDR2 SYGVKD. Trimming shortened V by 2 bases and J by 5 bases, and 15 bases separated the two germline ends. CDR3 length: 15 amino acids. The CDR3 nucleotides are TGTGCCATCAGTGAGCCCACCGGGGGTCGGACTGAAGCTTTCTTT. Translated, it gives CAISEPTGGRTEAFF.

The rearrangement joins TRBV11-2 to TRBJ2-7, with 10 bases that match TRBD1. The trim removed 2 bases at V and 7 bases at J, leaving 8 bases unmatched. This CDR3 spans 15 amino acids. Germline-derived CDR1 and CDR2 are SGHAT and FQNNGV. The CDR3, as DNA: TGTGCCAGCAGCTTAAACCGGGACAGGGGATGGGAGCAGTACTTC. Translated: CASSLNRDRGWEQYF.

This clone has just one count. V gene TRBV5-1 combines with J gene TRBJ2-7; the match to TRBD2 covers 10 bases. This CDR3 spans 14 amino acids. The V gene end was trimmed by 3 bases and the J gene end by 6 bases; junction bases not matched to a gene: 6. Germline V gene sequence: CDR1 SGHRS, CDR2 YFSETQ. The CDR3 loop is CASSSSGRALEQYF. In DNA form, the CDR3 reads TGCGCCAGCAGCTCGAGCGGGAGGGCCCTCGAGCAGTACTTC.

The chain is built from TRBV4-3 and TRBJ2-7; D is perhaps TRBD1 (5 bases). Between the trimmed V and J ends, which lost 0 bases and 1 base, there was a span of 16 bases. Germline lookup yields CDR1 LGHNA and CDR2 YSLEER. The CDR3 contains 17 residues. CDR3 in amino acids: CASSQDHDSVLSYEQYF. The CDR3 nucleotides read TGCGCCAGCAGCCAAGATCACGACAGCGTATTATCCTACGAGCAGTACTTC.

This chain joins TRBV7-9 and TRBJ2-5; no definite D call. The CDR3 contains 13 residues. Per the germline V gene, CDR1 is SEHNR and CDR2 is FQNEAQ (reference sequence). Trimming took off 4 bases at V and 0 bases at J, with 6 bases between the two ends. The CDR3 DNA reads as TGTGCCAGCAGCTCGAGAAACCAAGAGACCCAGTACTTC. The encoded protein is CASSSRNQETQYF. The full variable domain, its missing parts supplied by reference TRBV7-9 and TRBJ2-5, is DTGVSQNPRHKITKRGQNVTFRCDPISEHNRLYWYRQTLGQGPEFLTYFQNEAQLEKSRLLSDRFSAERPKGSFSTLEIQRTEQGDSAMYLCASSSRNQETQYFGPGTRLLVL.